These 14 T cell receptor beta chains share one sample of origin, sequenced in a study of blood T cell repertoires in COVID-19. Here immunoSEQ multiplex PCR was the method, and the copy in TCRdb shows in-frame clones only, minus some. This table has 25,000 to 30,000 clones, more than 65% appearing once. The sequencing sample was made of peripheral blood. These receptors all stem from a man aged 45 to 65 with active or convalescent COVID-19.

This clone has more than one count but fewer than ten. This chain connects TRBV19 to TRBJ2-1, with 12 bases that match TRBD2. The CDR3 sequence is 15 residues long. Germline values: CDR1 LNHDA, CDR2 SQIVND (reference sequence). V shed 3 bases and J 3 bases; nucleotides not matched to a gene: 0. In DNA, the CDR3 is TGTGCCAGTAGTATGACTAGCGGGAGCTACAATGAGCAGTTCTTC. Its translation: CASSMTSGSYNEQFF.

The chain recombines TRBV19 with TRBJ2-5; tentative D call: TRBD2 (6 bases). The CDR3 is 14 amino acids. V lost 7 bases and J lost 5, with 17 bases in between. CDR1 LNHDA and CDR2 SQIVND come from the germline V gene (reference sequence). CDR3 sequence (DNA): TGTGCCAGTACGGCGGGGCCGGGTTCTGAGACCCAGTACTTC. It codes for CASTAGPGSETQYF.

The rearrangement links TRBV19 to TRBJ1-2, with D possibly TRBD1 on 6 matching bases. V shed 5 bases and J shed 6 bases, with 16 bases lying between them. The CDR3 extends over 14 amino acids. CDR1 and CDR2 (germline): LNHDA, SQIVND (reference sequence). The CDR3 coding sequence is TGTGCCAGTAGTGCGGGGGCCAGCCGCGATGGCTACACCTTC. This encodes CASSAGASRDGYTF.

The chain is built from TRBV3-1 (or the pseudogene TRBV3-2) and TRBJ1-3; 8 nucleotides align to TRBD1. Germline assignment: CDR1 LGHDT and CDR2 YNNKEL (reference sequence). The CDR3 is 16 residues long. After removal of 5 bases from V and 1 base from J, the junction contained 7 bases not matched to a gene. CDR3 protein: CASSDRQGWSGNTIYF. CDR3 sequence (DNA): TGTGCCAGCAGCGATCGACAGGGGTGGTCTGGAAACACCATATATTTT.

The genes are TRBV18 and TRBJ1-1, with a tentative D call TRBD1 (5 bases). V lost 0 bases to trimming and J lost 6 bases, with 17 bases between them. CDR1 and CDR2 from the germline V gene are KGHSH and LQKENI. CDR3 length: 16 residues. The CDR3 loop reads CASSPPSGAGFSEAFF. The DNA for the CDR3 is TGTGCCAGCTCACCACCGAGTGGGGCAGGGTTCTCTGAAGCTTTCTTT.

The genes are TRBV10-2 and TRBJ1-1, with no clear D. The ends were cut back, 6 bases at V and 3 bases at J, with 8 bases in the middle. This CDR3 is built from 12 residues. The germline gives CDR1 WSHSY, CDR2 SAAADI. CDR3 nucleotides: TGCGCCAGCAGCGTAGACTACACTGAAGCTTTCTTT. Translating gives CASSVDYTEAFF.

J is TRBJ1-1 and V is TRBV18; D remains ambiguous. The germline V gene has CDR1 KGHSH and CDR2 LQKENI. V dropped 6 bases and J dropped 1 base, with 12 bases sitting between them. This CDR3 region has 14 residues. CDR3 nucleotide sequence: TGTGCCAGCTCCACCGCGGCGGGGAACACTGAAGCTTTCTTT. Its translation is CASSTAAGNTEAFF. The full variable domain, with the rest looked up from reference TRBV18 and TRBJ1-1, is NAGVMQNPRHLVRRRGQEARLRCSPMKGHSHVYWYRQLPEEGLKFMVYLQKENIIDESGMPKERFSAEFPKEGPSILRIQQVVRGDSAAYFCASSTAAGNTEAFFGQGTRLTVV.

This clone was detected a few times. CDR3: CASSQASGRKPYEQYF. CDR3 DNA: TGTGCCAGCAGCCAAGCTTCCGGGAGAAAGCCCTACGAGCAGTACTTC. The J gene is TRBJ2-7, the V gene TRBV3-1 (or the pseudogene TRBV3-2); perhaps TRBD2 as D (6 bases). V lost 1 base and J 2 bases, leaving 15 bases between the germline ends. The V gene's germline CDR1 is LGHDT and CDR2 YNNKEL (reference sequence). The CDR3 has 16 amino acids.

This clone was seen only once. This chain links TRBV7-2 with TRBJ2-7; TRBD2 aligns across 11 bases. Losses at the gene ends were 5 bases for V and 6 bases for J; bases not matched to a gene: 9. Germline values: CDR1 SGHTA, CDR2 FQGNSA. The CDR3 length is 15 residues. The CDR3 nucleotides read TGTGCCAGCAGCCCAACACTAGCGGGAGAGGGCGAGCAGTACTTC. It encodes CASSPTLAGEGEQYF.

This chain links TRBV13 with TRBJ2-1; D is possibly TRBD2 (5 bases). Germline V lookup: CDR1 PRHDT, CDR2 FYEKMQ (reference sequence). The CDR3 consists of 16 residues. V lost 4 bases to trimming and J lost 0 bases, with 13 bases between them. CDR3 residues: CASSYLRESSYNEQFF. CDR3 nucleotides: TGTGCCAGCAGCTACTTACGGGAAAGCTCCTACAATGAGCAGTTCTTC.

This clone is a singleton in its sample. For the CDR3, the DNA is TGCGCCAGCAGCTACGGGACAGGGGGCAGTGAGCAGTTCTTC. Its protein product is CASSYGTGGSEQFF. The gene calls are TRBV4-1 and TRBJ2-1, with 12 nucleotides matching TRBD1. Trimming removed 5 bases from V and 9 bases from J; junction bases left unmatched: 5. CDR1 is MGHRA, CDR2 YSYEKL, per germline. This CDR3 spans 14 amino acids.

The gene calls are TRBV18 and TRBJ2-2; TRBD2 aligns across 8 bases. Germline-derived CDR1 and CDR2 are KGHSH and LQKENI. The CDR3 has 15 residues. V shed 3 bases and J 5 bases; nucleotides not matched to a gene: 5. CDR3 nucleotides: TGTGCCAGCTCACCCGGGACTAGAGGGACCGGGGAGCTGTTTTTT. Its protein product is CASSPGTRGTGELFF.

The CDR3 DNA reads TGTGCCAGTAGTACGTTCGGCAGGGGGGAGCAGCCCCAGCATTTT. Its protein is CASSTFGRGEQPQHF. The chain is built from TRBV19 and TRBJ1-5, with 7 positions matching TRBD1. Germline trimming cut 4 bases from V and 7 bases from J; bases unmatched to any gene: 10. CDR3 size: 15 residues. Germline V CDR1 and CDR2: LNHDA, SQIVND (reference sequence). Full variable domain (remainder filled in from reference TRBV19 and TRBJ1-5): DGGITQSPKYLFRKEGQNVTLSCEQNLNHDAMYWYRQDPGQGLRLIYYSQIVNDFQKGDIAEGYSVSREKKESFPLTVTSAQKNPTAFYLCASSTFGRGEQPQHFGDGTRLSIL.

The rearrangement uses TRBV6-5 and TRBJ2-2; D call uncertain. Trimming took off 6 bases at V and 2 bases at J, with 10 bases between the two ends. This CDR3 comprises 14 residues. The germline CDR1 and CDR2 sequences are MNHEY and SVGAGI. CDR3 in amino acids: CASRIGPNTGELFF. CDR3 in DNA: TGTGCCAGCAGGATTGGGCCAAACACCGGGGAGCTGTTTTTT.